The 32 T cell receptor beta chains below all came from one sample that was sequenced in a study of blood T cell repertoires in COVID-19. Sequenced by immunoSEQ multiplex PCR; TCRdb stores in-frame clones only, minus some. The table shows a few hundred thousand clones, with about four fifths occurring only once. What was sequenced was PBMCs or T cells enriched from blood (not recorded which). The origin of the receptors is a woman in her fifties or sixties who had recovered from COVID-19.

The chain recombines TRBV4-3 with TRBJ2-5, with TRBD1 identical over 7 bases. The CDR3 totals 18 residues. Germline trimming cut 4 bases from V and 5 bases from J; bases unmatched to any gene: 19. Per germline, CDR1 LGHNA and CDR2 YSLEER. The CDR3 loop reads CASSLVPNSIQGTETQYF. In DNA form, the CDR3 reads TGCGCCAGCAGCCTAGTACCTAACAGTATACAGGGGACGGAGACCCAGTACTTC.

The V gene is TRBV3-1 (or the pseudogene TRBV3-2), the J gene TRBJ2-1; TRBD2 agrees at 10 bases. Germline CDR1 reads LGHDT; CDR2 reads YNNKEL (reference sequence). The CDR3 has 17 residues. After removal of 1 base from V and 3 bases from J, the junction contained 6 bases not matched to a gene. CDR3 sequence reads: CASSQGMASGGYNEQFF. DNA for the CDR3: TGTGCCAGCAGCCAAGGGATGGCTAGCGGGGGCTACAATGAGCAGTTCTTC.

This clone was detected only a few times. This chain joins TRBV5-1 and TRBJ2-1, with a tentative D call TRBD1 (6 bases). Germline V gene data show CDR1 as SGHRS and CDR2 as YFSETQ. The CDR3 spans 13 residues. The V and J ends lost 4 bases and 15 bases respectively, with 20 bases between them. The DNA of the CDR3 is TGCGCCAGCAGCCCGGGGACACAGGACCGGGGGTTCTTC. Residues: CASSPGTQDRGFF.

This clone was counted only a few times. The chain couples TRBV20-1 to TRBJ2-7; 8 nucleotides agree with TRBD2. Germline V gene sequence: CDR1 DFQATT, CDR2 SNEGSKA (reference sequence). Trimming took 4 bases from V and 6 from J; bases not matched to a gene: 2. The CDR3 is 11 residues long. CDR3 residues: CSAKGTSEQYF. The CDR3 coding sequence is TGCAGTGCTAAGGGGACTAGCGAGCAGTACTTC.

The V and J genes are TRBV30 and TRBJ1-5; D is ambiguous. CDR3 size: 13 residues. Trimming pared 4 bases from V and 0 bases from J, leaving 7 bases between. Germline V CDR1 and CDR2: GTSNPN, SVGIG (reference sequence). The CDR3 is CAWTRDSNQPQHF. CDR3 nucleotides: TGTGCCTGGACGAGGGATAGCAATCAGCCCCAGCATTTT.

V is TRBV15 and J is TRBJ2-5; 12 nucleotides align to TRBD2. J was trimmed by 2 bases and V by 3 bases; bases with no gene match: 7. The CDR3 runs to 17 residues. The germline gives CDR1 LNHNV, CDR2 YYDKDF (reference sequence). The CDR3 coding sequence is TGTGCCACCAGCAGGGGAGGACTAGCGGGACCACAAGAGACCCAGTACTTC. Amino acid sequence: CATSRGGLAGPQETQYF.

The rearrangement links TRBV20-1 to TRBJ2-7; D call uncertain. Trimming cost V 3 bases and J 1 base, with 4 bases left between them. The CDR3 is 11 amino acids. The germline V gene has CDR1 DFQATT and CDR2 SNEGSKA (reference sequence). This CDR3 reads CSASRSYEQYF. The CDR3, as DNA: TGCAGTGCTAGCAGGTCCTACGAGCAGTACTTC.

The chain carries TRBV27 and TRBJ1-2, with 7 nucleotides matching TRBD1. The V and J ends lost 2 bases and 8 bases, in that order; junction bases with no gene match: 5. The length of the CDR3 is 13 residues. Germline CDR1 reads MNHEY; CDR2 reads SMNVEV (reference sequence). CDR3 protein: CASSLTGAGGYTF. CDR3 sequence (DNA): TGTGCCAGCAGTTTAACAGGGGCGGGGGGCTACACCTTC.

The V call is TRBV11-3, the J call TRBJ2-7; 8 bases agree with TRBD1. Germline values: CDR1 SGHNT, CDR2 YENEEA. The CDR3 length is 14 residues. With 3 bases clipped from V and 2 bases from J, the junction kept 3 bases outside the gene matches. CDR3 protein: CASSLGQVAYEQYF. The CDR3 DNA follows: TGTGCCAGCAGCTTGGGACAGGTAGCCTACGAGCAGTACTTC.

This clone occurred once. The V and J genes are TRBV21-1 and TRBJ1-1. TRBV21-1 is described as a pseudogene. The CDR3 is 13 amino acids. The CDR3 is CASTLGGPAEAFF. CDR3 nucleotides: TGTGCCAGCACCCTCGGGGGGCCCGCTGAAGCTTTCTTT.

This clone was seen a single time. J is TRBJ2-3 and V is TRBV7-2; TRBD1 is a possible D gene (5 bases). The CDR3 has 12 amino acids. CDR1 SGHTA and CDR2 FQGNSA come from the germline V gene. The V and J ends lost 8 bases and 9 bases respectively, with 15 bases between them. The CDR3: CASYTGAGTQYF. The CDR3 nucleotides read TGTGCCAGCTATACTGGGGCAGGGACGCAGTATTTT. Together with reference TRBV7-2 and TRBJ2-3, the CDR3 gives the full variable domain: GAGVSQSPSNKVTEKGKDVELRCDPISGHTALYWYRQSLGQGLEFLIYFQGNSAPDKSGLPSDRFSAERTGGSVSTLTIQRTQQEDSAVYLCASYTGAGTQYFGPGTRLTVL.

This chain uses TRBV7-9 with TRBJ1-1, with no clear D. V lost 2 bases, J lost 0 bases, and 10 bases lay in between. Germline V gene lookup returns CDR1 SEHNR and CDR2 FQNEAQ (reference sequence). The CDR3 has 15 amino acids. DNA for the CDR3: TGTGCCAGCAGCTTAATTTCAGCGGTGAACACTGAAGCTTTCTTT. Translated: CASSLISAVNTEAFF.

This chain connects TRBV5-1 to TRBJ2-2; 7 bases are a match to TRBD1. Germline trimming cut 4 bases from V and 5 bases from J; bases unmatched to any gene: 5. Germline CDR1 and CDR2: SGHRS and YFSETQ. The length of the CDR3 is 14 residues. CDR3 region: CASSRTGLTGELFF. CDR3 sequence (DNA): TGCGCCAGCAGCAGGACAGGATTGACCGGGGAGCTGTTTTTT.

The rearrangement links TRBV4-2 to TRBJ2-7; D possibly corresponds to TRBD2 (6 bases). Trimming cost V 1 base and J 5 bases, with 18 bases left between them. The CDR3 extends over 16 amino acids. The germline V gene has CDR1 LGHNA and CDR2 YNFKEQ. The chain's CDR3 is CASSQGGVAAVDEQYF. Here the CDR3 DNA reads TGTGCCAGCAGCCAAGGCGGGGTCGCCGCGGTCGACGAGCAGTACTTC.

This clone was observed a handful of times. This chain joins TRBV3-1 (or the pseudogene TRBV3-2) and TRBJ1-4; possibly TRBD1 for D (6 bases). This CDR3 contains 17 residues. Germline CDR1 and CDR2: LGHDT and YNNKEL (reference sequence). The V end was cut by 0 bases, the J end by 2 bases, with 13 bases between. The CDR3 region has the DNA TGTGCCAGCAGCCAAGACGGGGGGCGCCGGACTAATGAAAAACTGTTTTTT. Translating gives CASSQDGGRRTNEKLFF.

The chain uses TRBV6-2 or TRBV6-3 and TRBJ2-1; TRBD2 aligns across 9 bases. The length of the CDR3 is 17 residues. With V trimmed by 3 bases and J by 8 bases, 14 bases remained unmatched. Germline V gene sequence: CDR1 MNHEY, CDR2 SVGEGT. In DNA form, the CDR3 reads TGTGCCAGCAGTTATCCCCTTGCGGGAGGGCCGTGGGATGAGCAGTTCTTC. It translates to CASSYPLAGGPWDEQFF.

The rearrangement uses TRBV18 and TRBJ2-1; 8 positions match TRBD1. The germline CDR1 and CDR2 sequences are KGHSH and LQKENI. The V gene end was trimmed by 4 bases and the J gene end by 5 bases; junction bases not matched to a gene: 10. The CDR3 length is 16 residues. The CDR3 DNA is TGTGCCAGCTCACGCGACAGGGGTTCCGGGGACAATGAGCAGTTCTTC. Translated: CASSRDRGSGDNEQFF.

In this sample, this clone turned up once. The chain is built from TRBV11-1 and TRBJ2-7, with TRBD1 matching 7 bases. Germline values: CDR1 SGHAT, CDR2 FQDESV (reference sequence). V lost 5 bases and J lost 2; bases outside the gene matches: 6. The CDR3 is 14 amino acids. The CDR3: CASSPGQDPYEQYF. CDR3 in DNA: TGTGCCAGCAGCCCCGGACAGGATCCCTACGAGCAGTACTTC.

V usage is TRBV6-2 or TRBV6-3 and J usage is TRBJ2-7; weak D call: TRBD1 (6 bases). V lost 3 bases and J 3 bases, leaving 12 bases between the germline ends. CDR3 length: 14 amino acids. From germline, CDR1 is MNHEY and CDR2 SVGEGT. The CDR3 coding sequence is TGTGCCAGCAGTTATCCAGGACAGAGCTACGAGCAGTACTTC. Its translation is CASSYPGQSYEQYF.

The rearrangement joins TRBV2 to TRBJ1-1; 8 bases map to TRBD1. The CDR3 consists of 14 residues. Germline-derived CDR1 and CDR2 are SNHLY and FYNNEI. J gave up 5 bases and V 6 bases, and 8 bases lay outside the gene matches. The CDR3 reads CASRIDRGGTEAFF. The CDR3 DNA sequence: TGTGCCAGCAGAATTGACAGGGGTGGTACTGAAGCTTTCTTT.

V gene TRBV5-5 combines with J gene TRBJ2-3; 7 positions match TRBD2. V shed 3 bases and J 5 bases; nucleotides not matched to a gene: 6. This CDR3 is built from 14 residues. The germline V gene has CDR1 SGHKS and CDR2 YYEKEE (reference sequence). CDR3: CASSSGLRGDTQYF. The CDR3 DNA sequence: TGTGCCAGCAGCTCGGGACTACGCGGAGATACGCAGTATTTT.

The chain is built from TRBV6-5 and TRBJ2-7; no firm D call. V lost 0 bases and J 0 bases, leaving 9 bases between the germline ends. The V gene's germline CDR1 is MNHEY and CDR2 SVGAGI. The CDR3 runs 15 residues. DNA of the CDR3: TGTGCCAGCAGTTACTCGAATCAGCGCTCCTACGAGCAGTACTTC. It yields the protein CASSYSNQRSYEQYF.

The chain has TRBV5-1 and TRBJ2-1; 9 nucleotides match TRBD1. The V segment lost 4 bases and the J segment 1 base; nucleotides outside the gene matches: 6. The CDR3 extends over 16 amino acids. Germline values: CDR1 SGHRS, CDR2 YFSETQ. CDR3 in DNA: TGCGCCAGCAGCCATGACAGGGGGATGTCCTACAATGAGCAGTTCTTC. This encodes CASSHDRGMSYNEQFF.

This clone was seen only a few times. V and J are TRBV6-2 or TRBV6-3 and TRBJ1-6; D remains ambiguous. Trimming removed 6 bases from V and 0 bases from J, with 18 bases in between. This CDR3 has 18 amino acids. The germline gives CDR1 MNHEY, CDR2 SVGEGT. The CDR3 DNA follows: TGTGCCAGCAGCCAAAGGTTTTTTTGGAGCTCCTATAATTCACCCCTCCACTTT. Residues: CASSQRFFWSSYNSPLHF.

The V gene is TRBV19, the J gene TRBJ1-3, with a weak D call TRBD1 (5 bases). The germline CDR1 and CDR2 sequences are LNHDA and SQIVND (reference sequence). V lost 11 bases and J lost 0, with 14 bases in between. This CDR3 comprises 14 residues. The CDR3 nucleotides are TGTGCCTCCCGACCCGGGGGCTCTGGAAACACCATATATTTT. This encodes CASRPGGSGNTIYF.

The rearrangement joins TRBV19 to TRBJ1-1; TRBD1 matches at 7 bases. Germline CDR1 is LNHDA and CDR2 is SQIVND (reference sequence). The CDR3 is made up of 15 amino acids. Unmatched junction bases numbered 12, after V lost 2 bases and J lost 9 bases. The CDR3 DNA reads as TGTGCCAGTAGTATATACGTAGGGGGCGGGACGAAAGCTTTCTTT. Encoded protein: CASSIYVGGGTKAFF.

A word on this clone: The sample carries other DNA sequences with the same CDR3. The V gene is TRBV29-1, the J gene TRBJ2-7; the D gene is possibly TRBD1 (6 bases). Germline V gives CDR1 SQVTM, CDR2 ANQGSEA. The CDR3 covers 12 residues. The ends were cut back, 4 bases at V and 2 bases at J, with 9 bases in the middle. CDR3 residues: CSVGTGTYEQYF. CDR3 in DNA: TGCAGCGTTGGCACAGGGACCTACGAGCAGTACTTC.

The V gene is TRBV27, the J gene TRBJ1-4; D not resolved. The V end lost 4 bases, the J end lost 7 bases, and 13 bases lay between the germline ends. The germline V gene encodes CDR1 MNHEY and CDR2 SMNVEV (reference sequence). The CDR3 has 14 residues. The CDR3 DNA follows: TGTGCCAGCAGTTCAGGACTGGCAGGTGAAAAACTGTTTTTT. Translating it yields CASSSGLAGEKLFF.

This clone appeared once. The chain recombines TRBV11-3 with TRBJ1-3; perhaps TRBD1 as D (6 bases). In germline, CDR1 is SGHNT, CDR2 YENEEA. The CDR3 consists of 16 residues. Deletions cut 3 bases from V and 1 base from J, with 13 bases between. The CDR3 DNA follows: TGTGCCAGCAGCTTGGGACAACATCTTTCTGGAAACACCATATATTTT. It encodes CASSLGQHLSGNTIYF.

V usage is TRBV10-1 and J usage is TRBJ1-6, with D possibly matching TRBD1 (6 bases). Trimming left V 0 bases short and J 7 bases short, with 13 bases between. The CDR3 spans 16 residues. CDR1 and CDR2 from the germline V gene are WNHNN and SYGVQD (reference sequence). The CDR3 nucleotides are TGCGCCAGCAGTGAGTCCCCGGGGGGGCCGAATTCACCCCTCCACTTT. Residues: CASSESPGGPNSPLHF.

The chain joins TRBV7-6 to TRBJ2-5, with 7 bases fitting TRBD1. CDR3 length: 15 residues. The ends lost 2 bases at V and 1 base at J; junction bases unmatched: 4. Germline V gene data show CDR1 as SGHVS and CDR2 as FNYEAQ. The CDR3 nucleotides read TGTGCCAGCAGCTTATCTGGACAGGCCCAAGAGACCCAGTACTTC. Residues: CASSLSGQAQETQYF.

This chain connects TRBV12-3 or TRBV12-4 to TRBJ1-1; D ambiguous. The CDR3 covers 12 residues. Trimming took off 6 bases at V and 6 bases at J, with 11 bases between the two ends. The DNA of the CDR3 is TGTGCCAGCAGCCCGGCGGGCTCTGAAGCTTTCTTT. This encodes CASSPAGSEAFF.